The T cell receptor beta chain under discussion was sequenced for a study of T-cell reconstitution after alpha-beta-depleted transplantation in children. This clonotype was found a few times. The V gene lost 4 bases and the J gene lost 3 bases, with 13 bases spanning the gap. The CDR3 sequence is 15 residues long. The germline V gene has CDR1 SEHNR and CDR2 FQNEAQ (reference sequence). Molecular barcoding with unique molecular identifiers was used for the TCRbeta library. Each CDR3 protein is one row after TCRdb ran MiXCR on the PCR reads. Here the sample spans roughly 350,000 distinct CDR3 sequences, around 16% being singletons.

The chain recombines TRBV7-9 with TRBJ1-5, with D possibly being TRBD1 (6 bases). This sample comprised PBMCs, mostly from graft donor cells, obtained 360 days after TCRalphabeta/CD19-depleted stem cell transplant. This sequence originates from a male patient between 2 and 10 years old who had a stem cell transplant for acute lymphoblastic leukemia, so the T cells may come from the graft donor. In DNA form, the CDR3 reads TGTGCCAGCAGCTCAAACAGGGAGCACAATCAGCCCCAGCATTTT. Protein: CASSSNREHNQPQHF.